The 10 T cell receptor beta chains listed next were all sequenced from one sample in a study of spatial heterogeneity in lung cancer. TCRdb ran MiXCR on the 5' RACE reads and lists one entry per CDR3 protein. The table includes about 26,000 distinct CDR3 sequences, 9.5% to 15% detected once. Time point defined: sample taken at primary tumor resection. Whole RNA, which was extracted from tumor, nontumor lung tissue or frozen PBMC, was sequenced without any cell sorting. Material: PBMCs, obtained at surgery. These TCRs come from a female donor with early-stage non-small cell lung cancer.

This clonotype was picked up many times. V is TRBV7-2 and J is TRBJ2-2; D is perhaps TRBD2 (5 bases). CDR1 is SGHTA, CDR2 FQGNSA, per germline. Trimming removed 1 base from V and 9 bases from J, with 12 bases in between. CDR3 length: 14 amino acids. The CDR3 region is CASSLGGPGRELFF. The DNA for the CDR3 is TGTGCCAGCAGCTTAGGAGGGCCCGGCCGGGAGCTGTTTTTT.

The table lists this clonotype with many counts. The chain has TRBV28 and TRBJ2-1; D perhaps matches TRBD2 (6 bases). CDR1 and CDR2 (germline): MDHEN, SYDVKM. Trimming removed 7 bases from V and 5 bases from J, with 21 bases in between. This CDR3 has 16 residues. The CDR3 DNA reads TGTGCCAGCACCCTCCCCGGGGGAAATCTTAACAATGAGCAGTTCTTC. Translation gives CASTLPGGNLNNEQFF.

The chain combines TRBV10-3 with TRBJ1-1; perhaps TRBD1 as D (5 bases). This CDR3 comprises 15 residues. Trimming took 9 bases from V and 1 from J, leaving 18 bases between them. Germline V gives CDR1 ENHRY, CDR2 SYGVKD. CDR3 region: CAMRGIHGGNTEAFF. The DNA of the CDR3 is TGTGCCATGAGAGGGATACACGGGGGGAACACTGAAGCTTTCTTT.

This clonotype was recorded at least ten times. The rearrangement joins TRBV2 to TRBJ2-5, with TRBD1 matching 11 bases. The germline V gene encodes CDR1 SNHLY and CDR2 FYNNEI. J was trimmed by 4 bases and V by 5 bases; bases with no gene match: 3. The CDR3 has 14 residues. The DNA for the CDR3 is TGTGCCAGCAGTAGGACAGGGGGCCTAGAGACCCAGTACTTC. This translates into CASSRTGGLETQYF.

This clonotype appeared many times. CDR3 nucleotides: TGTGCCAGCAGCACCCGATACCGGGACATGCAAGAGACCCAGTACTTC. The encoded protein is CASSTRYRDMQETQYF. This sequence joins TRBV28 and TRBJ2-5; D is possibly TRBD1 (6 bases). Germline assignment: CDR1 MDHEN and CDR2 SYDVKM. The CDR3 consists of 16 residues. Trimming shortened V by 6 bases and J by 2 bases, and 19 bases separated the two germline ends.

The chain combines TRBV29-1 with TRBJ2-3; 7 positions agree with TRBD1. Germline V gives CDR1 SQVTM, CDR2 ANQGSEA. V trimming: 7 bases; J trimming: 4 bases; junction bases outside the gene matches: 5. This CDR3 spans 12 amino acids. For the CDR3, the DNA is TGCAGCGCCCACAGGGGCGCAGATACGCAGTATTTT. It specifies CSAHRGADTQYF.

This clonotype was counted at least ten times. The CDR3 spells CASSSTRDRDLANEKLFF. In DNA, the CDR3 is TGTGCCAGCAGTTCTACCCGGGACAGGGATCTAGCTAATGAAAAACTGTTTTTT. The chain joins TRBV28 to TRBJ1-4; 9 positions match TRBD1. CDR1 and CDR2 from the germline V gene are MDHEN and SYDVKM. The trim removed 4 bases at V and 3 bases at J, leaving 12 bases unmatched. CDR3 length: 18 residues.

This clonotype was recorded at least ten times. V gene TRBV14 combines with J gene TRBJ2-7; 9 bases align to TRBD1. Germline CDR1 is SGHDN and CDR2 is FVKESK. CDR3 length: 16 residues. After removal of 3 bases from V and 0 bases from J, the junction contained 6 bases not matched to a gene. CDR3 DNA: TGTGCCAGCAGCCAGATGCCGGGACAGGGCTCCTACGAGCAGTACTTC. It encodes CASSQMPGQGSYEQYF.

This clonotype was observed many times. The J gene is TRBJ2-1, the V gene TRBV29-1; 10 bases align to TRBD2. Germline V gives CDR1 SQVTM, CDR2 ANQGSEA. The CDR3 totals 14 residues. The junction had 9 bases not matched to a gene; V was cut back by 4 bases and J by 9 bases. The CDR3 nucleotides are TGCAGCGTTGCTCTAGCGGGAGTGGCATCTGAGCAGTTCTTC. It specifies CSVALAGVASEQFF.

V usage is TRBV29-1 and J usage is TRBJ1-1; D unresolved. V was cut by 6 bases and J by 3 bases, with 8 bases left in between. Germline-derived CDR1 and CDR2 are SQVTM and ANQGSEA. The CDR3 consists of 11 residues. The CDR3 region is CSVRVDTEAFF. The CDR3 DNA reads as TGCAGCGTAAGGGTGGACACTGAAGCTTTCTTT.